This T cell receptor beta chain is from a study of blood T cell repertoires in COVID-19. Study at large: Both acute and convalescent COVID-19 samples were obtained from the United States, Italy and Spain.

Trimming removed 3 bases from V and 3 bases from J, with 8 bases in between. The CDR3 consists of 13 residues. The germline gives CDR1 MDHEN, CDR2 SYDVKM. In the original workflow: Amplification of reference gene primers provided the estimated nucleated cell counts. Only in-frame clones appear in the TCRdb table, and some are missing; sequencing was by immunoSEQ multiplex PCR. That table furnishes V, J and clone size, whereas the DNA furnished D and trimming. The data hold tens of thousands of clones, with 80% to 90% observed a single time. This TCR came from a woman in her fifties or sixties with acute or convalescent COVID-19. The sequencing input was peripheral blood. This sequence joins TRBV28 and TRBJ1-2; the D is unclear. The CDR3 protein is CASSLGRYYGYTF. The CDR3 region has the DNA TGTGCCAGCAGTTTGGGCAGGTACTATGGCTACACCTTC.